This T cell receptor (beta chain) appears in the sequencing data of a study of blood T cell repertoires in COVID-19. Study-wide context: The study drew acute and convalescent COVID-19 samples from the United States, Italy and Spain.

The V gene's germline CDR1 is KGHSH and CDR2 LQKENI. V lost 3 bases to trimming and J lost 4 bases; unmatched junction nucleotides: 2. This CDR3 is 14 amino acids long. This clone has only a few counts. As processed by the authors: Estimated nucleated cell counts came from reference gene primer amplification. Profiled with immunoSEQ multiplex PCR; TCRdb holds only in-frame clones, not every one. V and J calls and clone size are given by that table; D and trimming were obtained from the DNA. The table shows roughly 100,000 clones, with roughly four fifths occurring only once. The TCR comes from a man aged 55 to 69 with acute or convalescent COVID-19. V gene TRBV18 combines with J gene TRBJ1-4, with 7 bases identical to TRBD1. Sequencing input: peripheral blood. DNA of the CDR3: TGTGCCAGCTCACCGGACAGGAGTAATGAAAAACTGTTTTTT. Its translation: CASSPDRSNEKLFF. Variable domain in full (rest from reference TRBV18 and TRBJ1-4): NAGVMQNPRHLVRRRGQEARLRCSPMKGHSHVYWYRQLPEEGLKFMVYLQKENIIDESGMPKERFSAEFPKEGPSILRIQQVVRGDSAAYFCASSPDRSNEKLFFGSGTQLSVL.